The 16 T cell receptor beta chains below come from one sample, sequenced in a study of blood T cell repertoires in COVID-19. Sequencing used immunoSEQ multiplex PCR; TCRdb keeps in-frame clones, though not all of them. The sample contains about 200,000 clones, 82% of which appear only once. Sequences were obtained from peripheral blood. Receptors originate from a woman in her sixties with COVID-19, enrolled during active disease.

This CDR3 reads CASSLTPRTEAFF. Written as DNA, the CDR3 is TGTGCCAGCAGCTTAACCCCGAGGACTGAAGCTTTCTTT. V and J are TRBV7-3 and TRBJ1-1; D is uncertain. The V gene lost 0 bases and the J gene lost 5 bases, with 7 bases spanning the gap. Germline V gene lookup returns CDR1 SGHTA and CDR2 FQGTGA. CDR3 length: 13 residues.

The V gene is TRBV20-1, the J gene TRBJ2-5; D unclear. The germline V gene has CDR1 DFQATT and CDR2 SNEGSKA (reference sequence). The CDR3 extends over 9 amino acids. CDR3 protein: CTPRETQYF. CDR3 sequence (DNA): TGCACACCTCGGGAGACCCAGTACTTC.

This clone was picked up a small number of times. The chain uses TRBV28 and TRBJ1-1, with D perhaps matching TRBD1 (5 bases). Germline lookup yields CDR1 MDHEN and CDR2 SYDVKM. This CDR3 comprises 13 residues. The V end lost 9 bases, the J end lost 1 base, and 12 bases lay between the germline ends. The CDR3 is CASRQSANTEAFF. The DNA for the CDR3 is TGTGCCAGTCGACAGTCTGCGAACACTGAAGCTTTCTTT.

The V gene is TRBV2, the J gene TRBJ2-1; 8 positions match TRBD2. Losses at the gene ends were 7 bases for V and 9 bases for J; bases not matched to a gene: 8. There are 13 residues in the CDR3. The germline V gene encodes CDR1 SNHLY and CDR2 FYNNEI. The CDR3 DNA sequence: TGTGCCAGCAAGTCGAGCGGGAGTGGTGAGCAGTTCTTC. Its translation is CASKSSGSGEQFF.

The chain is built from TRBV4-2 and TRBJ1-1, with D uncertain. The V gene's germline CDR1 is LGHNA and CDR2 YNFKEQ. CDR3 length equals 14 residues. V lost 0 bases and J lost 6, with 11 bases in between. The CDR3 sequence is CASSQDTSRAEAFF. For the CDR3, the DNA is TGTGCCAGCAGCCAAGACACTTCGAGGGCTGAAGCTTTCTTT.

The J gene is TRBJ2-7, the V gene TRBV5-6, with D tentatively TRBD1 (6 bases). Germline CDR1 SGHDT, CDR2 YYEEEE. V lost 4 bases to trimming and J lost 2 bases, with 10 bases between them. The length of the CDR3 is 13 residues. The CDR3 DNA follows: TGTGCCAGCAGCCCAAACAGGGCCTACGAGCAGTACGTC. Translating it yields CASSPNRAYEQYV.

The CDR3 loop is CASSETGVSGELFF. DNA for the CDR3: TGTGCCAGCAGTGAAACAGGGGTGAGCGGGGAGCTGTTTTTT. V usage is TRBV2 and J usage is TRBJ2-2; TRBD1 matches 7 bases. V lost 2 bases, J lost 7 bases, and 4 bases stayed unmatched. The length of the CDR3 is 14 residues. CDR1 and CDR2 from the germline V gene are SNHLY and FYNNEI.

J is TRBJ2-3 and V is TRBV4-2; 11 nucleotides line up with TRBD2. The junction had 9 bases not matched to a gene; V was cut back by 5 bases and J by 8 bases. CDR3 length: 15 residues. Looked up from germline, CDR1 is LGHNA and CDR2 is YNFKEQ. CDR3 DNA: TGTGCCAGCAGCGACGGACTAGCGGGCCTAGGTACGCAGTATTTT. This sequence encodes CASSDGLAGLGTQYF.

The sample holds one count of this clone. The J gene is TRBJ2-1, the V gene TRBV7-3; 11 positions agree with TRBD1. V lost 3 bases and J lost 5; bases outside the gene matches: 12. CDR1 SGHTA and CDR2 FQGTGA come from the germline V gene. The CDR3 covers 18 residues. The CDR3: CASSFLPGQGVTDNEQFF. Written as DNA, the CDR3 is TGTGCCAGCAGCTTCCTACCGGGACAGGGGGTCACGGACAATGAGCAGTTCTTC.

This clone appeared a few times. The chain links TRBV5-6 to TRBJ1-2; 9 nucleotides match TRBD1. The germline V gene has CDR1 SGHDT and CDR2 YYEEEE. The CDR3 has 16 amino acids. V shed 4 bases, J shed 4 bases, and the junction held 11 bases outside the gene matches. CDR3 in amino acids: CASSDSGTGGFYGYTF. CDR3 nucleotide sequence: TGTGCCAGCAGCGACAGCGGAACAGGGGGCTTCTATGGCTACACCTTC.

The chain recombines TRBV19 with TRBJ1-6, with D possibly being TRBD1 (6 bases). V was cut by 7 bases and J by 14 bases, with 24 bases left in between. The CDR3 runs 15 residues. Germline V gene data show CDR1 as LNHDA and CDR2 as SQIVND (reference sequence). This CDR3 is CASTKSQGPKGTLHF. The CDR3 bases are TGTGCCAGTACCAAATCGCAGGGGCCCAAAGGGACCCTCCACTTT.

The CDR3 DNA follows: TGTGCCAGCAGCCAACGGGGACTAGCGGGCTACAATGAGCAGTTCTTC. As protein: CASSQRGLAGYNEQFF. This chain links TRBV14 with TRBJ2-1; TRBD2 matches 12 bases. This CDR3 is built from 16 residues. J lost 3 bases, V lost 2 bases, and 2 bases had no gene match. Germline-derived CDR1 and CDR2 are SGHDN and FVKESK.

This rearrangement joins TRBV24-1 to TRBJ1-5; TRBD1 is a possible D gene (6 bases). The germline V gene encodes CDR1 KGHDR and CDR2 SFDVKD. The CDR3 is 14 amino acids. Trimming left V 6 bases short and J 13 bases short, with 21 bases between. CDR3 region: CATSTGGGQVPQHF. CDR3 sequence (DNA): TGTGCCACCAGTACGGGCGGGGGGCAAGTACCTCAGCATTTT.

J is TRBJ1-2 and V is TRBV5-1; 8 bases are shared with TRBD1. This CDR3 is 15 amino acids long. V shed 5 bases, J shed 4 bases, and the junction held 10 bases outside the gene matches. Germline loops: CDR1 SGHRS, CDR2 YFSETQ. CDR3 residues: CASSPTGGAPYGYTF. In DNA form, the CDR3 reads TGCGCCAGCAGTCCAACAGGGGGAGCCCCCTATGGCTACACCTTC.

The J gene is TRBJ2-5, the V gene TRBV29-1, with a possible D match to TRBD1 (6 bases). The CDR3 runs to 13 residues. Trimming took off 5 bases at V and 1 base at J, with 11 bases between the two ends. Germline CDR1 reads SQVTM; CDR2 reads ANQGSEA. This chain's CDR3 is CSVIKDSQETQYF. CDR3 DNA sequence: TGCAGCGTTATCAAGGACAGCCAAGAGACCCAGTACTTC.

The chain uses TRBV5-5 and TRBJ2-2, with D maybe TRBD1 (6 bases). V lost 4 bases to trimming and J lost 4 bases, with 14 bases between them. Germline CDR1 is SGHKS and CDR2 is YYEKEE (reference sequence). This CDR3 comprises 15 residues. The CDR3 loop is CASSPRQDGTGELFF. The CDR3 bases are TGTGCCAGCAGCCCGAGACAGGACGGCACCGGGGAGCTGTTTTTT.